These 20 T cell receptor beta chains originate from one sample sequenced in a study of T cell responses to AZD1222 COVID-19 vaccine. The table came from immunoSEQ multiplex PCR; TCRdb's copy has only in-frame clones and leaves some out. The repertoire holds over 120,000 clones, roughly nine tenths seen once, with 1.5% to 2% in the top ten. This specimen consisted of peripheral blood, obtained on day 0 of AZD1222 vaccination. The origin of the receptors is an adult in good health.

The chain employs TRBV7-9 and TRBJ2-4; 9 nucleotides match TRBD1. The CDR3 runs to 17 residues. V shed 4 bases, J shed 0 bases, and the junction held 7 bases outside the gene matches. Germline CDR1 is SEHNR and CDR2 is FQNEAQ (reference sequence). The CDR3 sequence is CASSSGQGMLAKNIQYF. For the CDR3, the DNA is TGTGCCAGCAGCTCGGGACAGGGAATGTTAGCCAAAAACATTCAGTACTTC.

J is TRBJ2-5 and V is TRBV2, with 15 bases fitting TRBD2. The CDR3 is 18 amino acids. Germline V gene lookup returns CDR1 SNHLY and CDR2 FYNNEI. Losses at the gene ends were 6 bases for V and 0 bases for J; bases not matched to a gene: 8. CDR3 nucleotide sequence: TGTGCCAGCAGAGTAGGACTAGCGGGGGGGCGGTACCAAGAGACCCAGTACTTC. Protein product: CASRVGLAGGRYQETQYF.

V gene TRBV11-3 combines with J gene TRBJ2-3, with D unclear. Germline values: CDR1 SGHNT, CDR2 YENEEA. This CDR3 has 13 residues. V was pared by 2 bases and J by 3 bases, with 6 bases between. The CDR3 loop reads CASSLIVTDTQYF. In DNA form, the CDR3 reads TGTGCCAGCAGCTTAATCGTAACAGATACGCAGTATTTT.

The CDR3 spells CAWSVQANYGYTF. In nucleotides, the CDR3 is TGTGCCTGGAGTGTACAGGCTAACTATGGCTACACCTTC. The chain links TRBV30 to TRBJ1-2; D is possibly TRBD1 (5 bases). The germline V and J ends were trimmed by 0 bases and 0 bases, with 5 bases remaining between them. This CDR3 comprises 13 residues. Germline V gene sequence: CDR1 GTSNPN, CDR2 SVGIG (reference sequence).

The CDR3 nucleotides read TGTGCCAGCAGTCCCGGGACAGGGGTGACTGAAGCTTTCTTT. Amino acids: CASSPGTGVTEAFF. The chain has TRBV27 and TRBJ1-1, with 10 bases lining up with TRBD1. The J segment lost 5 bases and the V segment lost 5 bases, leaving 5 bases of the junction unmatched. Germline assignment: CDR1 MNHEY and CDR2 SMNVEV (reference sequence). This CDR3 comprises 14 residues.

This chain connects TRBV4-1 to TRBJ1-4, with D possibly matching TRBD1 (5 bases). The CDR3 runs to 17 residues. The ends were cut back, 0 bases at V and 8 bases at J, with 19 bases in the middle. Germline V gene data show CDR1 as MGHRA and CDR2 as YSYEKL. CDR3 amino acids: CASSQDPLTAREEKLFF. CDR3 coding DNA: TGCGCCAGCAGCCAAGATCCGTTGACAGCCCGGGAGGAAAAACTGTTTTTT.

Written as DNA, the CDR3 is TGTGCCAGCAGTTTAGAGGAAAAACTGTTTTTT. Translated: CASSLEEKLFF. This chain links TRBV12-3 or TRBV12-4 with TRBJ1-4; D uncertain. The V end lost 1 base, the J end lost 8 bases, and 2 bases lay between the germline ends. The CDR3 has 11 residues.

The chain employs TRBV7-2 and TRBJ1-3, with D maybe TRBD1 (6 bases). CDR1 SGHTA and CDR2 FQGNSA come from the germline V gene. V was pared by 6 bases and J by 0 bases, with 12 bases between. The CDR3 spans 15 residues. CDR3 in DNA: TGTGCCAGCAGTCAACAGGGTCTCTCTGGAAACACCATATATTTT. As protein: CASSQQGLSGNTIYF.

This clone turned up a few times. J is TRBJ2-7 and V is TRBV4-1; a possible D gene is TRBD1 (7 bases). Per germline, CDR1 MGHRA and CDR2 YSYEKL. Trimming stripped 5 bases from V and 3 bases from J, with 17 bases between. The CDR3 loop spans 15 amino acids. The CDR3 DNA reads TGCGCCAGCAGCAGGGGGGACAGTGAGGTCTACGAGCAGTACTTC. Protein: CASSRGDSEVYEQYF.

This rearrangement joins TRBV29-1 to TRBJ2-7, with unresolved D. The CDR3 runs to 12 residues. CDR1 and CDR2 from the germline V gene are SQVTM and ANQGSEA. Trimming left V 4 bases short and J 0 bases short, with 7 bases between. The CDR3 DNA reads TGCAGCGTTGCCCAGGCCTCCTACGAGCAGTACTTC. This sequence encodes CSVAQASYEQYF.

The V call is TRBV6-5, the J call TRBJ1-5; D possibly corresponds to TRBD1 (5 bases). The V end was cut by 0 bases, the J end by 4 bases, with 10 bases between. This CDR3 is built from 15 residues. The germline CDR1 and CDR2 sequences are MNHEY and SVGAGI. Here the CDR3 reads CASSYSGTNNQPQHF. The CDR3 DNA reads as TGTGCCAGCAGTTACTCCGGGACTAATAATCAGCCCCAGCATTTT.

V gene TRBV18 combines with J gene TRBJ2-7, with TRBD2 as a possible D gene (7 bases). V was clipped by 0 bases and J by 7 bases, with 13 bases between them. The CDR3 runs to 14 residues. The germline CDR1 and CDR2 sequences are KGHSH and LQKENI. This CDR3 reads CASSPPSGGREQYF. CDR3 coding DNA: TGTGCCAGCTCACCACCGTCCGGGGGGCGGGAGCAGTACTTC.

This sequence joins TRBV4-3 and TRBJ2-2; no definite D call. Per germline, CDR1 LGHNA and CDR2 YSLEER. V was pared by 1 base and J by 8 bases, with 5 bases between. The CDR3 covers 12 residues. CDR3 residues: CASSQGPGELFF. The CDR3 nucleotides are TGCGCCAGCAGCCAAGGTCCAGGGGAGCTGTTTTTT.

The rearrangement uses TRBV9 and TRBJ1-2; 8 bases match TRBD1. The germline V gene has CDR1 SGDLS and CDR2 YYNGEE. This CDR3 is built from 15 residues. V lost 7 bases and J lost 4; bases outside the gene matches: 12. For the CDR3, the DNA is TGTGCCAGCGAAAGGGTAGGGCAGGGGGCCTATGGCTACACCTTC. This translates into CASERVGQGAYGYTF.

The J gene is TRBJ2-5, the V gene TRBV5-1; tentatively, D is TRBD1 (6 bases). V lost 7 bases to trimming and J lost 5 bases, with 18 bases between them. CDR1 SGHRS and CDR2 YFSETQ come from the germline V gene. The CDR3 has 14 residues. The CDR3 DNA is TGCGCCAGCGCCCGGGACAATCCTTCGGAGACCCAGTACTTC. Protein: CASARDNPSETQYF.

The chain's CDR3 is CASSMRSAGGLRGTDTQYF. CDR3 nucleotides: TGTGCCAGTAGTATGAGATCAGCGGGGGGGCTTCGAGGCACAGATACGCAGTATTTT. V gene TRBV19 combines with J gene TRBJ2-3, with 10 bases that match TRBD2. Germline V gene sequence: CDR1 LNHDA, CDR2 SQIVND (reference sequence). The V segment lost 3 bases and the J segment 1 base; nucleotides outside the gene matches: 13. This CDR3 contains 19 residues.

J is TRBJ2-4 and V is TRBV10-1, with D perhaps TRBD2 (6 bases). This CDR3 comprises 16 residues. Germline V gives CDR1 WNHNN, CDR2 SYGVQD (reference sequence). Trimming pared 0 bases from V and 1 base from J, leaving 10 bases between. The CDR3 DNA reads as TGCGCCAGCAGTGAGTCGACGGGGGAGGCCAAAAACATTCAGTACTTC. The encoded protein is CASSESTGEAKNIQYF.

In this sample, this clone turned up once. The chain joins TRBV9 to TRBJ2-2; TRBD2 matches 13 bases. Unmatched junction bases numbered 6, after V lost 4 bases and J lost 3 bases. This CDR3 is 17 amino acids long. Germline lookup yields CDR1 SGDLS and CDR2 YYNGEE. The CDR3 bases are TGTGCCAGCAGCCCAACCGGACTAGCGGGGGACACCGGGGAGCTGTTTTTT. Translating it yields CASSPTGLAGDTGELFF.

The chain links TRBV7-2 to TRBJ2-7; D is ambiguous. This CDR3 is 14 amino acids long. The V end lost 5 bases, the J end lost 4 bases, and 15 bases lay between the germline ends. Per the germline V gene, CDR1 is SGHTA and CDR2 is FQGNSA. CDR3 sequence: CASSPSAVLYEQYF. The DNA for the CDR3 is TGTGCCAGCAGCCCGAGCGCCGTGTTGTACGAGCAGTACTTC.

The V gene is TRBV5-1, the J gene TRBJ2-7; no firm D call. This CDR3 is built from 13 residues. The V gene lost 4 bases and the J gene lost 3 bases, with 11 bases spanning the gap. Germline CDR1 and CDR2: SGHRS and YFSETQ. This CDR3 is CASSANRLYEQYF. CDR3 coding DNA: TGCGCCAGCAGCGCCAACAGACTCTACGAGCAGTACTTC.